The 8 T cell receptor beta chains below come from one sample, sequenced in a study of OX40 agonist ivuxolimab in advanced cancers. Profiled with immunoSEQ multiplex PCR; TCRdb holds only in-frame clones, not every one. Of tens of thousands of clones listed, 91% are singletons. The sample consisted of CD4+ or CD8+ T cells sorted from blood, taken in a trial of the OX40 agonist ivuxolimab. The receptors stem from an adult with an advanced solid tumor such as melanoma, head and neck, liver or kidney cancer.

This chain uses TRBV14 with TRBJ1-1, with 9 positions matching TRBD1. The CDR3 is 18 amino acids. V trimming: 0 bases; J trimming: 5 bases; junction bases outside the gene matches: 13. The germline gives CDR1 SGHDN, CDR2 FVKESK. CDR3 nucleotides: TGTGCCAGCAGCCAAGACCACCGACTGGACAGGGGTTGGACTGAAGCTTTCTTT. It specifies CASSQDHRLDRGWTEAFF.

The genes are TRBV7-2 and TRBJ1-2, with 11 positions matching TRBD1. Germline loops: CDR1 SGHTA, CDR2 FQGNSA. The CDR3 has 18 amino acids. Germline trimming cut 5 bases from V and 8 bases from J; bases unmatched to any gene: 19. CDR3 sequence reads: CASSQRTGGVRGYYGYTF. DNA of the CDR3: TGTGCCAGCAGCCAGAGGACAGGGGGCGTTAGGGGATATTACGGCTACACCTTC.

This chain links TRBV15 with TRBJ1-1, with D perhaps TRBD1 (5 bases). CDR1 is LNHNV and CDR2 is YYDKDF in the germline V gene (reference sequence). The V gene lost 2 bases and the J gene lost 5 bases, with 12 bases spanning the gap. The CDR3 extends over 14 amino acids. DNA of the CDR3: TGTGCCACCAGCAGACCAGGGATCGGGACTGAAGCTTTCTTT. Translating gives CATSRPGIGTEAFF.

The CDR3 region is CASGLATRQAANYGYTF. DNA for the CDR3: TGTGCTAGTGGTTTGGCCACCCGACAGGCCGCTAACTATGGCTACACCTTC. This sequence joins TRBV12-5 and TRBJ1-2, with D tentatively TRBD1 (6 bases). Per the germline V gene, CDR1 is LGHNT and CDR2 is FRNRAP. The CDR3 sequence is 17 residues long. The V end was cut by 1 base, the J end by 0 bases, with 15 bases between.

This chain joins TRBV5-1 and TRBJ2-1, with 7 bases fitting TRBD2. V dropped 1 base and J dropped 3; count of bases not matched to a gene: 10. CDR1 is SGHRS, CDR2 YFSETQ, per germline. The CDR3 covers 17 residues. CDR3 bases: TGCGCCAGCAGCTTGCCCCGAGTGGGCGGGGGCTACAATGAGCAGTTCTTC. This sequence encodes CASSLPRVGGGYNEQFF.

This clone was counted a few times. The chain combines TRBV7-9 with TRBJ1-2; 9 nucleotides match TRBD1. The CDR3 runs to 12 residues. Losses at the gene ends were 6 bases for V and 7 bases for J; bases not matched to a gene: 3. Germline values: CDR1 SEHNR, CDR2 FQNEAQ (reference sequence). The CDR3 reads CASSPGQGGYTF. In DNA form, the CDR3 reads TGTGCCAGCAGTCCGGGACAGGGTGGCTACACCTTC.

Remarks on this clone: Its ends do not fully match the called genes, so a read error is possible. The chain joins TRBV27 to TRBJ1-1; D is perhaps TRBD1 (5 bases). Germline V gives CDR1 MNHEY, CDR2 SMNVEV (reference sequence). This CDR3 comprises 17 residues. The CDR3 DNA is TGTGCCAGCAGTTTATTCCAGACAGAGGATTTGAATACTGAAGCTTTCTTT. Residues: CASSLFQTEDLNTEAFF.

The rearrangement links TRBV7-9 to TRBJ1-2; 11 positions match TRBD1. The CDR3 totals 18 residues. CDR1 and CDR2 from the germline V gene are SEHNR and FQNEAQ (reference sequence). The ends lost 5 bases at V and 8 bases at J; junction bases unmatched: 19. The CDR3 nucleotides are TGTGCCAGCAGCCCCTACCGGGACAGGGGGGACCGTAAGGGAGGCTACACCTTC. Protein product: CASSPYRDRGDRKGGYTF.